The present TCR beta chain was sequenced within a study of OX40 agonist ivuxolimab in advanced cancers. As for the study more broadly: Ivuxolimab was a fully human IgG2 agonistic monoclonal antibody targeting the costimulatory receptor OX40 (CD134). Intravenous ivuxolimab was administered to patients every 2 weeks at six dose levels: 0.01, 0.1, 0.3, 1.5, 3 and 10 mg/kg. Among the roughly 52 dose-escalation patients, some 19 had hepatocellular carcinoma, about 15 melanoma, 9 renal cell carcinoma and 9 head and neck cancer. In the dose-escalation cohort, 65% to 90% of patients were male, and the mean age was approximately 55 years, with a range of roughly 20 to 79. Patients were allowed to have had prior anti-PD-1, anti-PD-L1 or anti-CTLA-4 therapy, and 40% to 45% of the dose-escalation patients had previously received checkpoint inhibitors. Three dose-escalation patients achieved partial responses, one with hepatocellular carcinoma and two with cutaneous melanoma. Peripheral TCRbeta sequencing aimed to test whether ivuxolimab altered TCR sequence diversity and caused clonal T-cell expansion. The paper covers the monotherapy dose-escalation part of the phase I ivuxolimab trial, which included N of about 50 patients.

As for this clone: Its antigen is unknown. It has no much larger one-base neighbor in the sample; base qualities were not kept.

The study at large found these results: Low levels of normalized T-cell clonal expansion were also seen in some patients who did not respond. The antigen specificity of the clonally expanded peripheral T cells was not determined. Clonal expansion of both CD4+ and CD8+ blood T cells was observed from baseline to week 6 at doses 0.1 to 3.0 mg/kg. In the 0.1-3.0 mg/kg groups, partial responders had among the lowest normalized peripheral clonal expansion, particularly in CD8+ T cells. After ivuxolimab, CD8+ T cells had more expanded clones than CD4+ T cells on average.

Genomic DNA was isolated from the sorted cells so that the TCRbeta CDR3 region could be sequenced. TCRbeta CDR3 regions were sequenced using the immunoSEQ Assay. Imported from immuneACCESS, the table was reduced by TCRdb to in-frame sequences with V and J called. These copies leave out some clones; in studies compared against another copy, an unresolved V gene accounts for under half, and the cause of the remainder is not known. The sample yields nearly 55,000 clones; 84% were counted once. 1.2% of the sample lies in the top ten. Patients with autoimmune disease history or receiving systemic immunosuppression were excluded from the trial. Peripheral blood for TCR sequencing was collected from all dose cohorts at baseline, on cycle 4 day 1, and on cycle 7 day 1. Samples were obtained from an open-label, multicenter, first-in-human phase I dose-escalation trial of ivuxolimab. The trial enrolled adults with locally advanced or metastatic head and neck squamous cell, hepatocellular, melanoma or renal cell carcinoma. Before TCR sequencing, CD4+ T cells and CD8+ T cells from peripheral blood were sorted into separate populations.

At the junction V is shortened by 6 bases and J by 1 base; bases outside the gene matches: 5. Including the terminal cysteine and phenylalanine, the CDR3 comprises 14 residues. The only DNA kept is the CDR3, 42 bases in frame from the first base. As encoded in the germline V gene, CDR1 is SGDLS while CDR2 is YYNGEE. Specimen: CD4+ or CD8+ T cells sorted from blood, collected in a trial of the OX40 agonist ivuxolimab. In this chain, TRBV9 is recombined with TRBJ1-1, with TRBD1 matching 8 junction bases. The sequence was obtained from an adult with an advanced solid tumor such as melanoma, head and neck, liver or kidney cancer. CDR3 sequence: CASNSGQGNTEAFF. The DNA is TGTGCCAGCAATTCCGGACAGGGGAACACTGAAGCTTTCTTT.